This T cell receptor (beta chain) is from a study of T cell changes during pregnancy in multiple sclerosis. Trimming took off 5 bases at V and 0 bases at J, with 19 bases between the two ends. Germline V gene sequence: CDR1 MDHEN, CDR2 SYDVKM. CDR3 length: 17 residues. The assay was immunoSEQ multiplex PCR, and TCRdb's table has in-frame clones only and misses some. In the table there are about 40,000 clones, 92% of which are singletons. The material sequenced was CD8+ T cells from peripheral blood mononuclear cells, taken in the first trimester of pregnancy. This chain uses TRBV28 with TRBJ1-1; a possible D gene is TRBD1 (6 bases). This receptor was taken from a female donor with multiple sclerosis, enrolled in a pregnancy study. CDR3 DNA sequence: TGTGCCAGCAGTCTCCCCCAGGACAGTTTCATGAACACTGAAGCTTTCTTT. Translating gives CASSLPQDSFMNTEAFF.